The 24 T cell receptor beta chains below were found in one sample sequenced in a study of Ad26.COV2.S vaccination and SARS-CoV-2 variants (dated by TCRdb to the early 2020s). The library was produced with the immunoSEQ multiplex PCR assay. TCRdb carries this immuneACCESS record with in-frame sequences only. Its versions omit some clonotypes, under half of them owing to an unresolved V gene in the studies checked, with the rest unexplained. The sample table records roughly 180,000 clones; around 88% of these occur just once. The ten most abundant clones make up approximately 6% of the sample. The time point label, as the study defines it: individuals recovered from natural SARS-CoV-2 infection. The sequencing here drew on peripheral blood, taken after recovery from COVID-19. The receptor set was obtained from a human donor who had recovered from COVID-19.

The chain is built from TRBV12-3 or TRBV12-4 and TRBJ2-7; D not resolved. The CDR3 extends over 13 amino acids. The V and J ends lost 8 bases and 1 base respectively, with 12 bases between them. CDR3 amino acids: CASSVGGSYEQYF. The DNA of the CDR3 is TGTGCCAGCTCCGTGGGCGGATCCTACGAGCAGTACTTC.

The V gene is TRBV18, the J gene TRBJ1-4; 7 positions match TRBD1. Per germline, CDR1 KGHSH and CDR2 LQKENI. V lost 8 bases to trimming and J lost 5 bases; unmatched junction nucleotides: 8. CDR3 size: 14 residues. CDR3 in DNA: TGTGCCAGCGCGCCGGGACAGCAAAATGAAAAACTGTTTTTT. It specifies CASAPGQQNEKLFF.

The chain employs TRBV9 and TRBJ2-1; D possibly matches TRBD1 or TRBD2 (7 bases each). V was trimmed by 4 bases and J by 7 bases, leaving 18 bases between them. This CDR3 spans 15 amino acids. Per germline, CDR1 SGDLS and CDR2 YYNGEE. The CDR3 sequence is CASSSQGGGVNEQFF. CDR3 in DNA: TGTGCCAGCAGCTCCCAGGGGGGGGGCGTTAATGAGCAGTTCTTC.

The chain recombines TRBV10-3 with TRBJ1-6, with D maybe TRBD1 (5 bases). Germline V lookup: CDR1 ENHRY, CDR2 SYGVKD. The CDR3 spans 14 residues. V dropped 0 bases and J dropped 10 bases, with 10 bases sitting between them. CDR3 residues: CAISESDGGSPLHF. In DNA form, the CDR3 reads TGTGCCATCAGTGAGTCGGACGGGGGGTCACCCCTCCACTTT.

V gene TRBV6-5 combines with J gene TRBJ1-2; D might be TRBD1 (5 bases). This CDR3 is built from 14 residues. Trimming pared 5 bases from V and 2 bases from J, leaving 12 bases between. Germline V lookup: CDR1 MNHEY, CDR2 SVGAGI. The CDR3 coding sequence is TGTGCCAGCAGTCCCGAGGCAGGGAACTATGGCTACACCTTC. This codes for CASSPEAGNYGYTF.

The genes are TRBV30 and TRBJ2-3; 11 nucleotides agree with TRBD2. This CDR3 region has 16 residues. V dropped 7 bases and J dropped 6; count of bases not matched to a gene: 15. CDR1 is GTSNPN, CDR2 SVGIG, per germline (reference sequence). In nucleotides, the CDR3 is TGTGCCTCTTCCGGGACTAGCGGAGCCCTCCGGGATACGCAGTATTTT. It specifies CASSGTSGALRDTQYF.

The chain couples TRBV19 to TRBJ1-2, with 8 bases fitting TRBD1. With 6 bases clipped from V and 2 bases from J, the junction kept 5 bases outside the gene matches. The CDR3 spans 14 residues. Per the germline V gene, CDR1 is LNHDA and CDR2 is SQIVND (reference sequence). The CDR3 nucleotides are TGTGCCAGTAGAGAAACAGGGGGGAACTATGGCTACACCTTC. Its translation is CASRETGGNYGYTF.

The rearrangement uses TRBV11-2 and TRBJ1-6; no clear D gene. CDR1 and CDR2 (germline): SGHAT, FQNNGV. The V gene lost 2 bases and the J gene lost 4 bases, with 12 bases spanning the gap. The CDR3 covers 16 residues. CDR3 sequence (DNA): TGTGCCAGCAGCTTATCCCGGATCTCGTATAATTCACCCCTCCACTTT. Its translation is CASSLSRISYNSPLHF.

The J gene is TRBJ1-3, the V gene TRBV2; unclear D gene. This CDR3 contains 14 residues. V lost 4 bases and J 0 bases, leaving 7 bases between the germline ends. Germline-derived CDR1 and CDR2 are SNHLY and FYNNEI. CDR3 coding DNA: TGTGCCAGCAGTGGTCAGATCTCTGGAAACACCATATATTTT. It yields the protein CASSGQISGNTIYF. Complete variable domain (other parts from reference TRBV2 and TRBJ1-3): EPEVTQTPSHQVTQMGQEVILRCVPISNHLYFYWYRQILGQKVEFLVSFYNNEISEKSEIFDDQFSVERPDGSNFTLKIRSTKLEDSAMYFCASSGQISGNTIYFGEGSWLTVV.

CDR3 DNA: TGTGCCAGCAGTTCAAGTCCCCGAAATAATTCACCCCTCCACTTT. Translated: CASSSSPRNNSPLHF. This sequence joins TRBV6-5 and TRBJ1-6; D is unclear. V lost 4 bases to trimming and J lost 5 bases, with 12 bases between them. The CDR3 extends over 15 amino acids. Per the germline V gene, CDR1 is MNHEY and CDR2 is SVGAGI.

In its sample, this clone was seen once. The chain combines TRBV5-6 with TRBJ2-1, with 10 positions matching TRBD2. Germline V gene data show CDR1 as SGHDT and CDR2 as YYEEEE. The trim removed 3 bases at V and 7 bases at J, leaving 10 bases unmatched. The CDR3 covers 16 residues. The CDR3 reads CASSSLASGRGNEQFF. The CDR3 DNA is TGTGCCAGCAGCTCCCTGGCTAGCGGGAGAGGTAATGAGCAGTTCTTC.

V and J are TRBV9 and TRBJ2-5; D tentatively reads TRBD1 or TRBD2 (5 bases each). Trimming took 4 bases from V and 2 from J, leaving 15 bases between them. The CDR3 is 15 residues long. Germline values: CDR1 SGDLS, CDR2 YYNGEE. CDR3 in amino acids: CASSPEGHSQETQYF. CDR3 sequence (DNA): TGTGCCAGCAGCCCTGAGGGGCACAGTCAAGAGACCCAGTACTTC.

The J gene is TRBJ2-7, the V gene TRBV28, with 9 bases aligning to TRBD1. Germline V gene data show CDR1 as MDHEN and CDR2 as SYDVKM. The CDR3 is 14 amino acids. With V trimmed by 5 bases and J by 8 bases, 10 bases remained unmatched. CDR3 in amino acids: CASSSGQGPTKQYF. The CDR3 DNA follows: TGTGCCAGCAGTAGCGGACAGGGGCCTACCAAGCAGTACTTC.

The chain uses TRBV6-6 and TRBJ2-2; 14 bases align to TRBD2. The J segment lost 4 bases and the V segment lost 7 bases, leaving 2 bases of the junction unmatched. CDR1 is MNHNY and CDR2 is SVGAGI in the germline V gene (reference sequence). The CDR3 spans 15 residues. DNA for the CDR3: TGTGCCAGCACGGGACTAGCGGGGGTCACCGGGGAGCTGTTTTTT. Translated, it gives CASTGLAGVTGELFF.

This rearrangement joins TRBV7-2 to TRBJ2-5, with 14 bases that match TRBD2. Looked up from germline, CDR1 is SGHTA and CDR2 is FQGNSA. With V trimmed by 5 bases and J by 5 bases, 13 bases remained unmatched. This CDR3 region has 18 residues. The CDR3 here is CASSLGRTSGGIGETQYF. CDR3 sequence (DNA): TGTGCCAGCAGCCTAGGCAGGACTAGCGGGGGGATCGGCGAGACCCAGTACTTC.

The gene calls are TRBV2 and TRBJ2-3; either TRBD1 or TRBD2 may fit D (5 bases each). The CDR3 covers 14 residues. Trimming cost V 7 bases and J 2 bases, with 13 bases left between them. The germline V gene has CDR1 SNHLY and CDR2 FYNNEI. The CDR3 DNA reads TGTGCCAGCAACCGGAGAGGGGACACAGATACGCAGTATTTT. It yields the protein CASNRRGDTDTQYF. Looking up the rest from reference TRBV2 and TRBJ2-3 gives the full variable domain: EPEVTQTPSHQVTQMGQEVILRCVPISNHLYFYWYRQILGQKVEFLVSFYNNEISEKSEIFDDQFSVERPDGSNFTLKIRSTKLEDSAMYFCASNRRGDTDTQYFGPGTRLTVL.

The chain has TRBV3-1 (or the pseudogene TRBV3-2) and TRBJ2-5, with unresolved D. There are 14 residues in the CDR3. Germline values: CDR1 LGHDT, CDR2 YNNKEL (reference sequence). V lost 1 base, J lost 6 bases, and 12 bases lay in between. The CDR3 DNA reads as TGTGCCAGCAGCCAAGGGACGTTTGGAAAGACCCAGTACTTC. Translation gives CASSQGTFGKTQYF.

The gene calls are TRBV5-6 and TRBJ1-3; D call uncertain. The CDR3 is made up of 16 amino acids. Per the germline V gene, CDR1 is SGHDT and CDR2 is YYEEEE. V was cut by 5 bases and J by 3 bases, with 18 bases left in between. DNA of the CDR3: TGTGCCAGCAGTTTGATTTCAGCTTCTCTTGGAAACACCATATATTTT. It yields the protein CASSLISASLGNTIYF.

J is TRBJ2-2 and V is TRBV7-3; D unresolved. CDR3 length: 12 amino acids. Trimming took off 5 bases at V and 3 bases at J, with 4 bases between the two ends. CDR1 is SGHTA, CDR2 FQGTGA, per germline. The CDR3 sequence: CASSRDTGELFF. The CDR3 DNA is TGTGCCAGCAGCAGGGACACCGGGGAGCTGTTTTTT.

The V and J genes are TRBV5-4 and TRBJ1-1; no firm D call. Trimming left V 3 bases short and J 1 base short, with 1 base between. CDR1 and CDR2 (germline): SGHNT, YYREEE (reference sequence). This CDR3 comprises 11 residues. This chain's CDR3 is CASSSNTEAFF. The CDR3 nucleotides are TGTGCCAGCAGCTCGAACACTGAAGCTTTCTTT.

This clone was observed a few times. The CDR3 here is CASSYSEGITEAFF. In nucleotides, the CDR3 is TGTGCCAGCAGTTACTCAGAAGGGATCACTGAAGCTTTCTTT. The chain couples TRBV6-6 to TRBJ1-1; D is unclear. This CDR3 is 14 amino acids long. V was clipped by 0 bases and J by 4 bases, with 9 bases between them. Per germline, CDR1 MNHNY and CDR2 SVGAGI (reference sequence).

The chain has TRBV10-3 and TRBJ1-2, with a possible D match to TRBD1 (5 bases). CDR1 and CDR2 (germline): ENHRY, SYGVKD. The V end was cut by 5 bases, the J end by 0 bases, with 13 bases between. CDR3 length: 15 residues. The CDR3 is CAISFQTAANYGYTF. In nucleotides, the CDR3 is TGTGCCATCAGTTTTCAGACAGCAGCTAACTATGGCTACACCTTC.

The rearrangement joins TRBV9 to TRBJ1-6, with 9 bases matching TRBD1. The CDR3 sequence is 16 residues long. The V segment lost 2 bases and the J segment 10 bases; nucleotides outside the gene matches: 10. Per the germline V gene, CDR1 is SGDLS and CDR2 is YYNGEE. The CDR3 sequence: CASSVSGTGRLSPLHF. DNA of the CDR3: TGTGCCAGCAGCGTTTCCGGGACAGGGAGATTGTCACCCCTCCACTTT.

Only one count was recorded for this clone. The gene calls are TRBV29-1 and TRBJ1-1; tentatively, D is TRBD1 (5 bases). Deletions cut 0 bases from V and 4 bases from J, with 9 bases between. Germline V gene data show CDR1 as SQVTM and CDR2 as ANQGSEA. The length of the CDR3 is 13 residues. For the CDR3, the DNA is TGCAGCGTTGAAGAGGCGCAGGGCACTGAAGCTTTCTTT. Its translation: CSVEEAQGTEAFF.